Listed below are T cell receptor beta chains from one sample, sequenced in a study of Graves' ophthalmopathy and Graves' hyperthyroidism. TCRdb re-called the multiplex PCR reads through MiXCR, storing one row per CDR3 protein. The sample gives roughly 600,000 distinct CDR3 sequences, roughly 39% of which show up once; less than 4.5% is in the top ten. The sequencing sample was made of peripheral blood or thyroid tissue (not recorded which). These TCRs come from an adult man with Graves' hyperthyroidism. Both conserved end residues are part of each CDR3. A D gene is named only where the DNA matches it firmly. A row's size may be missing; if present it is once, few, many or a size class.

j_call clone_size v_call d_call cdr3_aa cdr3_nt
TRBJ2-2 few TRBV2 - CASNSYLNTGELFF TGTGCCAGCAACTCCTATTTAAACACCGGGGAGCTGTTTTTT
TRBJ1-2 - TRBV27 - CASSTGQTFNYGYTF TGTGCCAGCAGTACCGGACAGACCTTTAACTATGGCTACACCTTC
TRBJ1-5 many TRBV6-6 - CASSYEEIYQPQHF TGTGCCAGCAGTTACGAGGAGATTTACCAGCCCCAGCATTTT
TRBJ1-5 - TRBV15 TRBD1 CATSSAGGFQPQHF TGTGCCACCAGCTCGGCAGGGGGATTTCAGCCCCAGCATTTT
TRBJ2-2 - TRBV7-9 - CASSHPRGLGTGELLF TGTGCCAGCAGCCACCCCCGGGGGCTGGGCACCGGAGAGCTGTTGTTT
TRBJ1-2 few TRBV4-1 - CASSQGPGTRLPNYGYTF TGCGCCAGCAGCCAAGGTCCGGGGACCCGTCTACCTAACTATGGCTACACCTTC
TRBJ1-2 - TRBV9 - CASSVDPRTDNYGYTF TGTGCCAGCAGCGTAGACCCACGGACAGATAACTATGGCTACACCTTC
TRBJ1-2 - TRBV20-1 TRBD1 CSAYAWGRGREGYTF TGCAGTGCTTACGCGTGGGGCAGGGGGCGGGAAGGCTACACCTTC
TRBJ2-7 many TRBV29-1 TRBD1 CSVKQGYSYEQYF TGCAGCGTAAAACAGGGGTACTCCTACGAGCAGTACTTC
TRBJ2-5 - TRBV12-3/TRBV12-4 TRBD2 CASSQPPGLAGTETQYF TGTGCCAGCAGTCAACCCCCCGGACTAGCGGGGACAGAGACCCAGTACTTC
TRBJ1-4 once TRBV7-9 TRBD1 CASSYGTGTKLFF TGTGCCAGCAGCTACGGGACAGGGACTAAACTGTTTTTT
TRBJ2-7 - TRBV28 - CATTGAPPVYEQYF TGTGCCACTACAGGTGCACCACCGGTCTACGAGCAGTACTTC
TRBJ1-2 many TRBV6-5 TRBD1 CASSRDQPDRNYGYTF TGTGCCAGCAGCCGAGACCAACCGGACAGGAACTATGGCTACACCTTC
TRBJ1-2 many TRBV12-3/TRBV12-4 - CASSFGTVSGYTF TGTGCCAGCAGTTTCGGGACTGTCTCTGGCTACACCTTC
TRBJ1-1 few TRBV5-1 - CASSLGDNLGTEAFF TGCGCCAGCAGCTTGGGGGACAACCTGGGGACTGAAGCTTTCTTT
TRBJ1-4 - TRBV6-1 - CASRTAATNEELFF TGTGCCAGCAGAACAGCGGCAACTAATGAAGAACTGTTTTTT
TRBJ2-2 - TRBV12-3/TRBV12-4 TRBD1 CASRPPGQGVGELFF TGTGCCAGCAGACCGCCGGGACAGGGGGTCGGGGAGCTGTTTTTT
TRBJ2-1 - TRBV14 - CASSQDGEYEQFF TGTGCCAGCAGCCAAGACGGGGAGTATGAGCAGTTCTTC
TRBJ2-7 - TRBV5-5 TRBD1 CASGLSGQGYEQYF TGTGCCAGCGGCTTATCGGGACAGGGGTACGAGCAGTACTTC
TRBJ1-1 - TRBV19 - CASSYPFAGTEAFF TGTGCCAGTTCCTACCCATTTGCAGGCACTGAAGCTTTCTTT
TRBJ2-5 - TRBV7-2 - CASSLNSRETQYF TGTGCCAGCAGCTTAAACAGTAGGGAGACCCAGTACTTC
TRBJ1-3 - TRBV29-1 - CSGENTIYF TGCAGCGGGGAGAACACCATATATTTT
TRBJ1-2 - TRBV10-3 TRBD1 CASGLLRGQGGDGYTF TGTGCCAGCGGCTTACTCAGAGGACAGGGAGGTGATGGCTACACCTTC
TRBJ2-7 - TRBV29-1 TRBD2 CSVGGLAGPRNEQYF TGCAGCGTTGGAGGACTAGCGGGGCCCCGGAATGAGCAGTACTTC
TRBJ1-1 many TRBV9 - CASSDDMNTEAFF TGTGCCAGCAGCGACGACATGAACACTGAAGCTTTCTTT
TRBJ2-2 - TRBV9 TRBD2 CASSVSFSGGNTGELFF TGTGCCAGCAGCGTATCTTTCAGCGGGGGCAACACCGGGGAGCTGTTTTTT
TRBJ2-5 - TRBV7-9 - CASSGSPLGETQYF TGTGCCAGCTCCGGCTCCCCACTGGGGGAGACCCAGTACTTC
TRBJ2-5 - TRBV7-9 TRBD2 CASSPPGGGQYF TGTGCCAGCAGCCCGCCGGGGGGGGGCCAGTACTTC
TRBJ1-1 few TRBV28 - CASFEADTEAFF TGTGCCAGTTTCGAGGCGGACACTGAAGCTTTCTTT
TRBJ2-5 many TRBV25-1 - CASSAKGVGETQYF TGTGCCAGCAGTGCTAAAGGGGTAGGGGAGACCCAGTACTTC
TRBJ2-1 - TRBV2 TRBD1 CATYRQGAHNEQFF TGTGCCACTTACAGACAGGGTGCCCACAATGAGCAGTTCTTC
TRBJ2-2 - TRBV20-1 - CSARDFSGELFF TGCAGTGCTAGAGATTTTAGCGGGGAGCTGTTTTTT
TRBJ2-7 - TRBV5-1 - CASSSGLRRYEQYF TGCGCCAGCAGCTCGGGACTCAGGCGTTACGAGCAGTACTTC